A selection of T cell receptor beta chains follows, all from one sample in a study of shared clonotypes between healthy human individuals. Produced via immunoSEQ multiplex PCR; TCRdb's table is partial and in-frame only. The sample includes nearly 2 million clones, about 95% of them seen just once. Material for sequencing was naive CD8+ T cells sorted from blood. All receptors derive from a man between 18 and 35 years old in good health. The CDR3 runs from the conserved cysteine through the conserved F or W.

15	TRBV7-9	TRBJ2-1	CASSPGEYSYNEQFF
15	TRBV27	TRBJ1-5	CASSLGGWGNQPQHF
14	TRBV7-6	TRBJ2-7	CASSPGTVHYEQYF
15	TRBV6-6	TRBJ1-6	CASSQPTGRDSPLHF
17	TRBV7-9	TRBJ2-7	CASSTGTSGSIWYEQYF
16	TRBV6-5	TRBJ2-1	CASSYSGGLGLGEQFF
15	TRBV7-2	TRBJ2-7	CASSPYVLPDYEQYF
16	TRBV6-1	TRBJ2-1	CASSEGLAVPYNEQFF
18	TRBV18	TRBJ1-4	CASSPRDRGVPANEKLFF
13	TRBV30	TRBJ2-7	CAWTSGTAYEQYF
15	TRBV7-6	TRBJ2-1	CASSLGTALYNEQFF
13	TRBV9	TRBJ2-4	CASSPETKNIQYF
16	TRBV27	TRBJ2-7	CASSLIGVGGASEQYF
14	TRBV6-5	TRBJ2-7	CASKMGGGSYEQYF
12	TRBV7-9	TRBJ2-1	CASSPPVEEQFF
10	TRBV6-1	TRBJ1-1	CASKNTEAFF
15	TRBV27	TRBJ1-1	CASSINRETNTEAFF
17	TRBV5-1	TRBJ2-1	CASSLGASGRKYNEQFF
12	TRBV5-1	TRBJ2-1	CASSLEGYEQFF
14	TRBV27	TRBJ2-5	CASSHETGQETQYF